Reported below is one T cell receptor (beta chain). Its specificity is not known. This entry belongs to a study of shared clonotypes between healthy human individuals. Using immunoSEQ multiplex PCR, the repertoire was profiled, and TCRdb retains in-frame clones only, with some absent. The sample lists some 690,000 clones, around 91% occurring once. Study-level results: What limited the represented genetic and exposure-history diversity was the small number of donors. It was anticipated that sequencing depth would influence how many clonotypes donors shared.

Caucasian adults living in Nashville, Tennessee, provided all samples. The CDR3 sequence is 15 residues long. CDR1 and CDR2 from the germline V gene are LGHNA and YNFKEQ. The V gene lost 1 base and the J gene lost 2 bases, with 10 bases spanning the gap. V is TRBV4-2 and J is TRBJ2-3; possibly TRBD1 for D (5 bases). What was sequenced was memory CD8+ T cells from PBMCs. Specified subset: CD45RO+ cells pooled with CCR7-negative TemRA cells. This sequence originates from a man aged 18 to 35 in good health. Some clones in this sample may be carry-over from other donors' samples. DNA of the CDR3: TGTGCCAGCAGCCAAGGCGGCAGGGTCACAGATACGCAGTATTTT. Its translation: CASSQGGRVTDTQYF.